Following are 6 T cell receptor beta chains from one sample sequenced in a study of blood T cell repertoires in COVID-19. Using immunoSEQ multiplex PCR, the repertoire was profiled, and TCRdb retains in-frame clones only, with some absent. Of 200,000 to 250,000 clones listed, 82% are singletons. The sequenced sample consisted of PBMCs or T cells enriched from blood (not recorded which). The source of these receptors is a woman aged 55-70 years who had recovered from COVID-19.

V gene TRBV7-8 combines with J gene TRBJ2-1; 11 nucleotides align to TRBD2. V lost 1 base and J lost 10; bases outside the gene matches: 9. Germline V gene sequence: CDR1 SGHVS, CDR2 FQNEAQ. CDR3 size: 16 residues. The DNA of the CDR3 is TGTGCCAGCAGCTTAGAGGTAGCGGGGGGGCCTAGAGAGCAGTTCTTC. Protein product: CASSLEVAGGPREQFF.

CDR3: CAISDRASGRLYNEQFF. In DNA form, the CDR3 reads TGTGCCATCAGTGACAGAGCTAGCGGGAGGCTATACAATGAGCAGTTCTTC. This chain connects TRBV10-3 to TRBJ2-1; TRBD2 aligns across 11 bases. The germline CDR1 and CDR2 sequences are ENHRY and SYGVKD. The CDR3 is 17 residues long. The V and J ends lost 3 bases and 4 bases, in that order; junction bases with no gene match: 8.

The rearrangement joins TRBV27 to TRBJ2-5, with unresolved D. The germline V and J ends were trimmed by 6 bases and 2 bases, with 13 bases remaining between them. Germline CDR1 reads MNHEY; CDR2 reads SMNVEV (reference sequence). The CDR3 extends over 14 amino acids. CDR3 region: CASRRGFWQETQYF. The CDR3, as DNA: TGTGCCAGCAGGAGAGGTTTTTGGCAAGAGACCCAGTACTTC.

The chain recombines TRBV19 with TRBJ1-1; the match to TRBD1 covers 10 bases. Germline V CDR1 and CDR2: LNHDA, SQIVND (reference sequence). The length of the CDR3 is 14 residues. V gave up 4 bases and J gave up 5 bases; unmatched junction bases: 4. For the CDR3, the DNA is TGTGCCAGTAGTACGGACAGGGGGTGGACTGAAGCTTTCTTT. Translation gives CASSTDRGWTEAFF.

The rearrangement joins TRBV29-1 to TRBJ1-1; D gene uncertain. CDR3 length: 13 amino acids. Trimming removed 7 bases at V and 0 bases at J, with 12 bases between. Germline V gene sequence: CDR1 SQVTM, CDR2 ANQGSEA. CDR3 sequence: CSAGQVVNTEAFF. The CDR3 region has the DNA TGCAGCGCTGGGCAGGTGGTGAACACTGAAGCTTTCTTT.

This sequence joins TRBV14 and TRBJ1-2, with a weak D call TRBD1 (6 bases). In germline, CDR1 is SGHDN, CDR2 FVKESK. The CDR3 totals 14 residues. V gave up 1 base and J gave up 7 bases, with 13 bases separating them. CDR3 loop: CASSQVGQGLGYTF. CDR3 bases: TGTGCCAGCAGCCAAGTAGGGCAGGGGCTTGGCTACACCTTC.